The rows below give T cell receptor beta chains drawn from one sample of a study of shared clonotypes between healthy human individuals. The data were produced by immunoSEQ multiplex PCR, yet TCRdb's version contains in-frame clones alone and is incomplete. The sample consists of some 1,900,000 clones, approximately 94% of them appearing once. Material: naive CD8+ T cells sorted from blood. The receptors shown here come from a man aged 18 to 30 in good health. Both conserved end residues are part of each CDR3. Fields, in order: clone size, V gene, J gene, D gene, CDR3 protein, CDR3 DNA. The D gene is left open where the match is weak. Some rows mark clone size as missing; the rest say once, few, many or name a class of expanded clone.

.,TRBV7-7,TRBJ2-1,.,CASSFNKGYEQFF,TGTGCTAGCAGCTTCAACAAGGGATACGAGCAGTTCTTC
.,TRBV10-3,TRBJ2-5,TRBD1,CAISAPGQGEETQYF,TGTGCCATCAGTGCCCCGGGACAGGGGGAAGAGACCCAGTACTTC
.,TRBV10-3,TRBJ2-5,.,CAISESGEGLQETQYF,TGTGCCATCAGTGAGTCGGGAGAGGGTCTCCAAGAGACCCAGTACTTC
.,TRBV4-3,TRBJ2-7,TRBD2,CASSQDGVAGVGEQYF,TGCGCCAGCAGCCAAGACGGGGTAGCGGGAGTTGGAGAGCAGTACTTC
.,TRBV28,TRBJ1-5,.,CASSFDGSNQPQHF,TGTGCCAGCAGTTTCGACGGTAGCAATCAGCCCCAGCATTTT
.,TRBV5-4,TRBJ2-1,TRBD2,CASRTSGSLYEQFF,TGTGCCAGCCGTACTAGCGGGAGTCTCTATGAGCAGTTCTTC
.,TRBV5-4,TRBJ2-5,.,CASSRTLMLQETQYF,TGTGCCAGCAGCCGGACCCTGATGCTGCAAGAGACCCAGTACTTC
.,TRBV19,TRBJ1-1,.,CASSILQNTEAFF,TGTGCCAGTAGTATATTGCAGAACACTGAAGCTTTCTTT
.,TRBV6-5,TRBJ2-3,TRBD2,CASSIAGFGTDTQYF,TGTGCCAGCAGCATAGCGGGATTCGGCACAGATACGCAGTATTTT
.,TRBV27,TRBJ1-1,.,CASSLLGTPEAFF,TGTGCCAGCAGTTTATTGGGAACCCCTGAAGCTTTCTTT
few,TRBV4-1,TRBJ1-1,.,CASSLGLAGTEAFF,TGCGCCAGCAGCCTAGGTCTGGCGGGCACTGAAGCTTTCTTT
.,TRBV4-1,TRBJ1-1,TRBD1,CASSPTGQGAAEAFF,TGCGCCAGCAGCCCTACCGGACAGGGGGCCGCTGAAGCTTTCTTT
.,TRBV7-9,TRBJ2-2,.,CASSLGYTGELFF,TGTGCCAGCAGCTTAGGCTACACCGGGGAGCTGTTTTTT
.,TRBV7-8,TRBJ2-7,.,CASSLAGSPTYEQYF,TGTGCCAGCAGCTTAGCGGGTAGTCCTACCTACGAGCAGTACTTC
.,TRBV2,TRBJ1-4,TRBD1,CASSAGQGIEKLFF,TGTGCCAGCAGTGCGGGACAGGGAATTGAAAAACTGTTTTTT
once,TRBV4-1,TRBJ1-1,TRBD1,CASSHRQGAGNTEAFF,TGCGCCAGCAGCCATAGACAGGGGGCAGGGAACACTGAAGCTTTCTTT
.,TRBV27,TRBJ2-7,.,CASSSGGQSYEQYF,TGTGCCAGCAGTTCCGGGGGGCAGTCCTACGAGCAGTACTTC
.,TRBV30,TRBJ2-7,.,CAWSVAGPTDEQYF,TGTGCCTGGAGTGTAGCTGGACCTACGGACGAGCAGTACTTC
.,TRBV2,TRBJ2-2,.,CASSEWSAGGELFF,TGTGCCAGCAGTGAATGGTCGGCAGGCGGGGAGCTGTTTTTT
.,TRBV7-9,TRBJ2-7,.,CASSPPEGLASYEQYF,TGTGCCAGCAGCCCCCCGGAGGGGCTAGCGTCCTACGAGCAGTACTTC
.,TRBV12-5,TRBJ2-3,.,CASGLFEATTDTQYF,TGTGCTAGTGGTTTGTTCGAGGCGACCACAGATACGCAGTATTTT
.,TRBV27,TRBJ2-1,TRBD1,CASNPTGGEGSLYNEQFF,TGTGCCAGCAACCCGACAGGGGGCGAAGGATCGTTATACAATGAGCAGTTCTTC
.,TRBV5-1,TRBJ2-5,.,CASSPRAGVETQYF,TGCGCCAGCAGCCCTCGGGCAGGGGTGGAGACCCAGTACTTC
.,TRBV7-9,TRBJ2-1,TRBD2,CASSTGLAGVGEQFF,TGTGCCAGCAGCACGGGACTAGCGGGAGTCGGTGAGCAGTTCTTC
.,TRBV7-9,TRBJ2-6,TRBD1,CASSDPGQDFSGANVLTF,TGTGCCAGCAGCGATCCGGGACAGGATTTCTCTGGGGCCAACGTCCTGACTTTC
.,TRBV11-2,TRBJ1-1,.,CASSLEGRNTEAFF,TGTGCCAGCAGCTTAGAGGGGCGAAACACTGAAGCTTTCTTT
.,TRBV5-8,TRBJ2-2,TRBD1,CASSPKPTGAVGELFF,TGTGCCAGCAGCCCCAAGCCGACAGGGGCGGTCGGGGAGCTGTTTTTT
.,TRBV9,TRBJ2-2,TRBD2,CASSESFASGRTTGELFF,TGTGCCAGCAGCGAATCTTTTGCTAGCGGGAGGACCACCGGGGAGCTGTTTTTT
.,TRBV11-2,TRBJ1-4,.,CASSLGWGTSTNEKLFF,TGTGCCAGCAGCTTAGGGTGGGGGACATCAACTAATGAAAAACTGTTTTTT
.,TRBV6-6,TRBJ1-2,.,CASSSEGNYGYTF,TGTGCCAGCAGTTCCGAGGGCAACTATGGCTACACCTTC
once,TRBV13,TRBJ1-1,.,CASSSWGSAANTEAFF,TGTGCCAGCAGCTCATGGGGTAGTGCAGCTAACACTGAAGCTTTCTTT